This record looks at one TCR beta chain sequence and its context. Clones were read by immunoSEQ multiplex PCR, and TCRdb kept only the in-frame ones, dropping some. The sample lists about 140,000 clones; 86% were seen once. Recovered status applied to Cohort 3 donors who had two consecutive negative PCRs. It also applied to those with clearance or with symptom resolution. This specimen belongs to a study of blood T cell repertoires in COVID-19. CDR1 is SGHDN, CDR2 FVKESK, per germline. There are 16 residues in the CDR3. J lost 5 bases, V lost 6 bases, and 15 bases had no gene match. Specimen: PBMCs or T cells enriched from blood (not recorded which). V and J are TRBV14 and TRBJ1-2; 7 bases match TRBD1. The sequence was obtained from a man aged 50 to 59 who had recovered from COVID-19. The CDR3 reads CASSPLPTRGYYGYTF. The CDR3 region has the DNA TGTGCCAGCAGTCCCCTGCCGACCAGGGGGTATTATGGCTACACCTTC.